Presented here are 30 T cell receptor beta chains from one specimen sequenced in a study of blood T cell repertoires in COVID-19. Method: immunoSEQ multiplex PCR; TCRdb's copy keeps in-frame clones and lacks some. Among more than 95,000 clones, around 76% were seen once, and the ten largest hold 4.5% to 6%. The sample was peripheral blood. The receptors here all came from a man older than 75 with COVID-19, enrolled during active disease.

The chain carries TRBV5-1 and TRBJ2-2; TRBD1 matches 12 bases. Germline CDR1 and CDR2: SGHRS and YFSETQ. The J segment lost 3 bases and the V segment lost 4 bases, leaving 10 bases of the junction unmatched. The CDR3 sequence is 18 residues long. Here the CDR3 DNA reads TGCGCCAGCAGCCTGCCGACGGGACAGGGGGCTGACACCGGGGAGCTGTTTTTT. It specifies CASSLPTGQGADTGELFF.

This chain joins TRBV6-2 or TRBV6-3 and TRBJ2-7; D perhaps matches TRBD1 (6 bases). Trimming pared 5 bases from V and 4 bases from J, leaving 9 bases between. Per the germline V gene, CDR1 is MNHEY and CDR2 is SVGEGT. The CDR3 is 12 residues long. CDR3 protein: CASSRQVYEQYF. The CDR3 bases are TGTGCCAGCAGTAGACAGGTTTACGAGCAGTACTTC.

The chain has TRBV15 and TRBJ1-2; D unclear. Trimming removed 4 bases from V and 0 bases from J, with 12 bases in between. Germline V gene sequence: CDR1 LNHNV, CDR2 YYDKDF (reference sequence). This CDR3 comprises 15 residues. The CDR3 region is CATSKTGSSNYGYTF. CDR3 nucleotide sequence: TGTGCCACCAGCAAGACGGGATCTTCTAACTATGGCTACACCTTC.

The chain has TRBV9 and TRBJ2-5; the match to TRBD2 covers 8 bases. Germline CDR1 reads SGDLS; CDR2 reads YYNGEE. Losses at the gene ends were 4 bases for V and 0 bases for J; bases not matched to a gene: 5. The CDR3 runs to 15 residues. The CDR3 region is CASSIRGGNQETQYF. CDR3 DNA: TGTGCCAGCAGCATACGGGGGGGAAACCAAGAGACCCAGTACTTC.

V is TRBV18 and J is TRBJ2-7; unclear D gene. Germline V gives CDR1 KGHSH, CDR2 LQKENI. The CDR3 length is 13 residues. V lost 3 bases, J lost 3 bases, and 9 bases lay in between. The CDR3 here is CASSPGQVYEQYF. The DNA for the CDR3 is TGTGCCAGCTCACCCGGTCAGGTCTACGAGCAGTACTTC.

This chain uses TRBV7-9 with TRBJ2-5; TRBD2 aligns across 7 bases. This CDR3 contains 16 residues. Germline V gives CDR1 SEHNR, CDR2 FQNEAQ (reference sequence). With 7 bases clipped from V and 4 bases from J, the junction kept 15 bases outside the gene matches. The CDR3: CASNRLVGRARETQYF. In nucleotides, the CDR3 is TGTGCCAGCAACCGATTGGTTGGGAGGGCCCGAGAGACCCAGTACTTC. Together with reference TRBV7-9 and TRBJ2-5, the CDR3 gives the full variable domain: DTGVSQNPRHKITKRGQNVTFRCDPISEHNRLYWYRQTLGQGPEFLTYFQNEAQLEKSRLLSDRFSAERPKGSFSTLEIQRTEQGDSAMYLCASNRLVGRARETQYFGPGTRLLVL.

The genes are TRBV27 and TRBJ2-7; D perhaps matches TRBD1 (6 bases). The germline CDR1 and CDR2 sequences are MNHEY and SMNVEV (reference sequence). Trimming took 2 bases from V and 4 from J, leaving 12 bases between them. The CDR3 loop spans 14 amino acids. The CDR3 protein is CASSLQQGGYEQYF. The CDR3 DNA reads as TGTGCCAGCAGTTTACAACAGGGCGGGTACGAGCAGTACTTC.

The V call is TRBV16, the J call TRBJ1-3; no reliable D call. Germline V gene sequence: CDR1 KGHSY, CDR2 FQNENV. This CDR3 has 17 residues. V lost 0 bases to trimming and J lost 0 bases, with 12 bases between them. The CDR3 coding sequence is TGTGCCAGCAGCCAATCGCCGAGCTACCTCTCTGGAAACACCATATATTTT. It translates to CASSQSPSYLSGNTIYF. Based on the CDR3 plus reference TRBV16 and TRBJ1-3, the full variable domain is GEEVAQTPKHLVRGEGQKAKLYCAPIKGHSYVFWYQQVLKNEFKFLISFQNENVFDETGMPKERFSAKCLPNSPCSLEIQATKLEDSAVYFCASSQSPSYLSGNTIYFGEGSWLTVV.

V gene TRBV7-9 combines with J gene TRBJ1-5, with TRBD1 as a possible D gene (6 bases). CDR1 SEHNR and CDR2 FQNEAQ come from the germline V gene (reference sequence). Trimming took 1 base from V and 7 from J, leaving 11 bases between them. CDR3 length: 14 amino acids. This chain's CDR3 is CASSLGGGDQPQHF. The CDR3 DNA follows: TGTGCCAGCAGCTTAGGAGGGGGGGACCAGCCCCAGCATTTT.

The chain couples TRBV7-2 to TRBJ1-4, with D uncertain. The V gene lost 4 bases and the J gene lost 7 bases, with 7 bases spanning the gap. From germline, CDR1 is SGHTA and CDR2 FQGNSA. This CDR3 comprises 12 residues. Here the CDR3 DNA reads TGTGCCAGCAGCTCCTCGTTTGAAAAACTGTTTTTT. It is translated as CASSSSFEKLFF.

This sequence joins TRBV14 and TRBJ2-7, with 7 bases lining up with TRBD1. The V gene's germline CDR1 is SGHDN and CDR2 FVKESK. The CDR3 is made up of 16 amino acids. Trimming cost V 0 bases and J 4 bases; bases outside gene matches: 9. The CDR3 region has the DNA TGTGCCAGCAGCCAAGAGGGGACAGCCTTTTCTTACGAGCAGTACTTC. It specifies CASSQEGTAFSYEQYF.

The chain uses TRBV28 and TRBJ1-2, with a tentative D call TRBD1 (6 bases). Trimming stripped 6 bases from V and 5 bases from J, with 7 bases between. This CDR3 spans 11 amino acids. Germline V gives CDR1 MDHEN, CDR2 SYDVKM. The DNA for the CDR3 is TGTGCCAGCAGCGGACAGTATGGCTACACCTTC. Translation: CASSGQYGYTF.

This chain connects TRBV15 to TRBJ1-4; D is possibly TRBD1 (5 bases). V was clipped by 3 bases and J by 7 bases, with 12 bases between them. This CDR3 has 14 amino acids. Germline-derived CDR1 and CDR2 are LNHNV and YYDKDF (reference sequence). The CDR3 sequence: CATSSAGLGEKLFF. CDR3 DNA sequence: TGTGCCACCAGCAGTGCAGGGCTAGGTGAAAAACTGTTTTTT.

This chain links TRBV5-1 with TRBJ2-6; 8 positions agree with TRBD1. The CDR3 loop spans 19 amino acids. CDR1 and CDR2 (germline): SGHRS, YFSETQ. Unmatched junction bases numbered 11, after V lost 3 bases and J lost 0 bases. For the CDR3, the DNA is TGCGCCAGCAGCTCTAGATCGGGACAGGAGTCCTCTGGGGCCAACGTCCTGACTTTC. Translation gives CASSSRSGQESSGANVLTF.

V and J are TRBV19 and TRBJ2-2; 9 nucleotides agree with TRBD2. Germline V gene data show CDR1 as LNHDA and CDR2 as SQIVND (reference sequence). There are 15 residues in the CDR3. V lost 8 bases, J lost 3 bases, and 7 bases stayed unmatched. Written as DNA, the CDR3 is TGTGCCAGTCGAGGACTAGCGCTTTACACCGGGGAGCTGTTTTTT. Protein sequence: CASRGLALYTGELFF.

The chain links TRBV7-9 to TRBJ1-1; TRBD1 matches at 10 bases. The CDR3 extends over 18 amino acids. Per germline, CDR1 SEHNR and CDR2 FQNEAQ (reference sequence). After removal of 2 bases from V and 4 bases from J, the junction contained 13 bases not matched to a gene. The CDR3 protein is CASSLKGTGAHVGTEAFF. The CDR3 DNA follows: TGTGCCAGCAGCTTAAAAGGGACAGGGGCTCACGTCGGCACTGAAGCTTTCTTT. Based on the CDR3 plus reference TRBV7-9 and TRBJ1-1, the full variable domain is DTGVSQNPRHKITKRGQNVTFRCDPISEHNRLYWYRQTLGQGPEFLTYFQNEAQLEKSRLLSDRFSAERPKGSFSTLEIQRTEQGDSAMYLCASSLKGTGAHVGTEAFFGQGTRLTVV.

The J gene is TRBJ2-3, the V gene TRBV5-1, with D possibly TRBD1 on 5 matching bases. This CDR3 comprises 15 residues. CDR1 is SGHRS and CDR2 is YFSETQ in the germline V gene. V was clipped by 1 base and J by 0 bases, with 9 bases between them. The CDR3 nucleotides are TGCGCCAGCAGCTTGTTACAGGCTAGCACAGATACGCAGTATTTT. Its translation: CASSLLQASTDTQYF.

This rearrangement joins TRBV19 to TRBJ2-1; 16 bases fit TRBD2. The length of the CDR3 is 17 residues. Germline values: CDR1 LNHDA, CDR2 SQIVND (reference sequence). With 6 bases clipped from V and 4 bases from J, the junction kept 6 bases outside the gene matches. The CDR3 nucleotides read TGTGCCAGTAGGGGACTAGCGGGAGGGTTGGGTTACAATGAGCAGTTCTTC. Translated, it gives CASRGLAGGLGYNEQFF.

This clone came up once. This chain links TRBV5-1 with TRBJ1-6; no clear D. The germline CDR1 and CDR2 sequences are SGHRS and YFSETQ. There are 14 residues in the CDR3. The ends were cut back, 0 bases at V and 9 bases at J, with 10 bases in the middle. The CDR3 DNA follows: TGCGCCAGCAGCTTGGGAGGGATTACTTCACCCCTCCACTTT. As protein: CASSLGGITSPLHF.

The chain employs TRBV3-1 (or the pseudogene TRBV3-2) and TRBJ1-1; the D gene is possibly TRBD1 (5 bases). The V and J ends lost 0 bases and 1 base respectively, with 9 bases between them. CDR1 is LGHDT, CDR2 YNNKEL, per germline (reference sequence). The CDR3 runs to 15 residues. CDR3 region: CASSQDPGGNTEAFF. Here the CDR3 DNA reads TGTGCCAGCAGCCAAGATCCGGGGGGGAACACTGAAGCTTTCTTT.

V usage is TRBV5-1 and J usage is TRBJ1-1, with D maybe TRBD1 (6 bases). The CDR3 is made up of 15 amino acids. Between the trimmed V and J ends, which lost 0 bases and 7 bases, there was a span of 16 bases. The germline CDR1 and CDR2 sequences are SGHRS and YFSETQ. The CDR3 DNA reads TGCGCCAGCAGCTTGGTTTTGCAGGGGCAAGGTGAAGCTTTCTTT. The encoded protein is CASSLVLQGQGEAFF. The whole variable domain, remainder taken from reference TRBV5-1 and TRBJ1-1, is KAGVTQTPRYLIKTRGQQVTLSCSPISGHRSVSWYQQTPGQGLQFLFEYFSETQRNKGNFPGRFSGRQFSNSRSEMNVSTLELGDSALYLCASSLVLQGQGEAFFGQGTRLTVV.

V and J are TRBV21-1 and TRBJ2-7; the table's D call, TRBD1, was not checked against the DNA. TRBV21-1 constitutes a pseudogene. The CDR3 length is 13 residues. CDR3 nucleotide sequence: TGTGCCAGCAGCAAGGGGCAGATCCACGAGCAGTACTTC. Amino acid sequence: CASSKGQIHEQYF.

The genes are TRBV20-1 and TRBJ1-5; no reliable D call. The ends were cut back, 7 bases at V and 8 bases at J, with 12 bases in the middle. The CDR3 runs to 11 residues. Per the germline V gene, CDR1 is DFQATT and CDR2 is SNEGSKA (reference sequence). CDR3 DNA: TGCAGTGTGGGAGGGTTGGAGCCCCAGCATTTT. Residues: CSVGGLEPQHF.

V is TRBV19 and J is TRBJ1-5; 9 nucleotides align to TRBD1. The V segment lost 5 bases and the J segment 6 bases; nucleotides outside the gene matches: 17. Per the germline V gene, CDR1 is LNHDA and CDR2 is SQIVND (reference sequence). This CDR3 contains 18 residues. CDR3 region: CASSSLSNTGTGSQPQHF. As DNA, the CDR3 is TGTGCCAGTAGTTCCTTATCCAACACCGGGACAGGGAGTCAGCCCCAGCATTTT.

CDR3 nucleotides: TGTGCCAGCAGTGAAATCAGGCGGGGCAGTAATGGCTACACCTTC. It codes for CASSEIRRGSNGYTF. This sequence joins TRBV6-1 and TRBJ1-2, with D perhaps TRBD1 (5 bases). The germline V and J ends were trimmed by 2 bases and 6 bases, with 16 bases remaining between them. CDR3 size: 15 residues. Germline CDR1 is MNHNS and CDR2 is SASEGT.

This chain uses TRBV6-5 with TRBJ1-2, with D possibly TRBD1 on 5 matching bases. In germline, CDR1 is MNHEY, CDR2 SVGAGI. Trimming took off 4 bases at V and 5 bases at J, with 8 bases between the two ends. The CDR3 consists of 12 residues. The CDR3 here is CASSSAGYGYTF. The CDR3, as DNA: TGTGCCAGCAGTTCGGCAGGGTATGGCTACACCTTC.

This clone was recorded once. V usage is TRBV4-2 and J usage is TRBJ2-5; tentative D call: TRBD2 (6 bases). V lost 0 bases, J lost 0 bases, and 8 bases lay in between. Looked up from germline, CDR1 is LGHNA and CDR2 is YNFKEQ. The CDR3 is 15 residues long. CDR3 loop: CASSQEERDQETQYF. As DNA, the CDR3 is TGTGCCAGCAGCCAAGAGGAGCGGGACCAAGAGACCCAGTACTTC.

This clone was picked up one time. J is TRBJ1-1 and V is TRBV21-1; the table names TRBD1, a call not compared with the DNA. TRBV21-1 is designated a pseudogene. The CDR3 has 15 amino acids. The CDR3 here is CAAGVNQMENTEAFF. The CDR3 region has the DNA TGCGCAGCAGGGGTGAACCAGATGGAGAACACTGAAGCTTTCTTT.

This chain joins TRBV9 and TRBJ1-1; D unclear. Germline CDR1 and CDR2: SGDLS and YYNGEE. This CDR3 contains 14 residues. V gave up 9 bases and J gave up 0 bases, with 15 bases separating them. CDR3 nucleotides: TGTGCCACTTCCCGGGTTTTCATGAACACTGAAGCTTTCTTT. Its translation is CATSRVFMNTEAFF.

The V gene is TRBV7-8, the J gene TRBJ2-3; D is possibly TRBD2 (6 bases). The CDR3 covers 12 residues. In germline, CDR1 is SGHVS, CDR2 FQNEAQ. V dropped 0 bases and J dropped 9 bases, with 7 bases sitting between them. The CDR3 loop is CASSLAGGTQYF. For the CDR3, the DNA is TGTGCCAGCAGCTTAGCGGGAGGAACGCAGTATTTT.